The sequence of this T cell receptor beta chain was determined in a study of cytomegalovirus exposure and HLA in healthy donors. Study observations and caveats: There was a cluster of highly shared sequence variants that was likely a sequencing artifact. CMV serostatus was the only recorded immune exposure for donors. Accurate HLA-A and HLA-B prediction from TCR beta sequences was reported for most subjects. In a later analysis, TCR beta V- and J-gene trimming showed a link to a missense DCLRE1C variant.

The CDR3 runs 14 residues. V shed 0 bases, J shed 6 bases, and the junction held 3 bases outside the gene matches. Germline V gene lookup returns CDR1 MNHEY and CDR2 SVGAGI. As regards this clone: Its antigen is currently unknown.

The study ran its PCR with 60 Vbeta and 13 Jbeta primers. Some clones are missing from TCRdb's copy, which holds only in-frame ones; the method was immunoSEQ multiplex PCR. There are more than 150,000 clones in the sample; 75% to 90% occur only once, and about 0.8% lies in the top ten. The TCR originated in a woman under 30 in good health and CMV-seronegative. The sample comprised PBMCs. This chain links TRBV6-5 with TRBJ1-2; TRBD1 matches 8 bases. In nucleotides, the CDR3 is TGTGCCAGCAGTTACTCAGGACAGGGAGATGGCTACACCTTC. Protein sequence: CASSYSGQGDGYTF.